This passage covers 27 T cell receptor beta chains from one sample sequenced in a study of blood T cell repertoires in COVID-19. The protocol was immunoSEQ multiplex PCR, while the TCRdb copy is restricted to in-frame clones and leaves out a portion. In the table there are a few hundred thousand clones, approximately 86% of which are singletons. Sequencing was performed on PBMCs or T cells enriched from blood (not recorded which). Receptors were obtained from a woman aged 40-49 years with acute COVID-19.

This clone was observed a single time. The rearrangement joins TRBV27 to TRBJ1-1; the D gene is possibly TRBD1 (5 bases). The CDR3 covers 18 residues. Deletions cut 5 bases from V and 1 base from J, with 23 bases between. Germline values: CDR1 MNHEY, CDR2 SMNVEV (reference sequence). CDR3 bases: TGTGCCAGCAGTCCAGACAGAGCACTGACCAAGACGAACACTGAAGCTTTCTTT. Its translation is CASSPDRALTKTNTEAFF.

The chain links TRBV6-5 to TRBJ2-7; TRBD2 matches 9 bases. Per the germline V gene, CDR1 is MNHEY and CDR2 is SVGAGI. V was pared by 0 bases and J by 3 bases, with 3 bases of the junction left unmatched. The length of the CDR3 is 15 residues. CDR3 in DNA: TGTGCCAGCAGTTACTCCCGGCGGGAGGGCTACGAGCAGTACTTC. Translated: CASSYSRREGYEQYF.

This chain uses TRBV11-2 with TRBJ1-6; 7 bases fit TRBD1. Germline-derived CDR1 and CDR2 are SGHAT and FQNNGV. The CDR3 spans 16 residues. Trimming cost V 0 bases and J 11 bases; bases outside gene matches: 10. CDR3 nucleotides: TGTGCCAGCAGCTTAGATTTCGAGGGGGCCCTCACACCCCTCCACTTT. It specifies CASSLDFEGALTPLHF. Together with reference TRBV11-2 and TRBJ1-6, the CDR3 gives the full variable domain: EAGVAQSPRYKIIEKRQSVAFWCNPISGHATLYWYQQILGQGPKLLIQFQNNGVVDDSQLPKDRFSAERLKGVDSTLKIQPAKLEDSAVYLCASSLDFEGALTPLHFGNGTRLTVT.

The chain joins TRBV11-2 to TRBJ2-5; D is unclear. The germline V gene encodes CDR1 SGHAT and CDR2 FQNNGV. The CDR3 length is 13 residues. The V and J ends lost 5 bases and 4 bases respectively, with 11 bases between them. Here the CDR3 reads CASSPRAIETQYF. CDR3 nucleotide sequence: TGTGCCAGCAGCCCTCGTGCGATAGAGACCCAGTACTTC.

V usage is TRBV28 and J usage is TRBJ2-1, with no clear D. Germline loops: CDR1 MDHEN, CDR2 SYDVKM. The CDR3 sequence is 14 residues long. The V and J ends lost 3 bases and 7 bases respectively, with 13 bases between them. The CDR3 DNA reads as TGTGCCAGCAGTTTTAGTGGGCAGCAAAATGAGCAGTTCTTC. Amino acid sequence: CASSFSGQQNEQFF.

The rearrangement joins TRBV28 to TRBJ2-1, with unresolved D. The V and J ends lost 9 bases and 5 bases respectively, with 8 bases between them. The CDR3 is 11 amino acids. The germline V gene has CDR1 MDHEN and CDR2 SYDVKM. Here the CDR3 DNA reads TGTGCCAGTATTGGCCACAATGAGCAGTTCTTC. This translates into CASIGHNEQFF.

V gene TRBV5-8 combines with J gene TRBJ1-6; 7 nucleotides align to TRBD1. The V gene end was trimmed by 4 bases and the J gene end by 6 bases; junction bases not matched to a gene: 7. CDR1 SGHTS and CDR2 YDEGEE come from the germline V gene. The CDR3 totals 15 residues. The CDR3 here is CASSPRTGLNSPLHF. The CDR3 DNA reads as TGTGCCAGCAGCCCGCGGACAGGACTTAATTCACCCCTCCACTTT.

Only one count was recorded for this clone. The chain combines TRBV4-3 with TRBJ1-4; TRBD1 agrees at 7 bases. Per germline, CDR1 LGHNA and CDR2 YSLEER. CDR3 size: 16 residues. V lost 4 bases, J lost 8 bases, and 13 bases stayed unmatched. CDR3 loop: CASSLAQTGYAEKLFF. The CDR3 DNA reads as TGCGCCAGCAGCCTGGCTCAGACAGGGTATGCGGAAAAACTGTTTTTT.

The genes are TRBV12-5 and TRBJ2-1; 9 bases match TRBD2. Germline CDR1 is LGHNT and CDR2 is FRNRAP. The CDR3 totals 13 residues. V dropped 11 bases and J dropped 2; count of bases not matched to a gene: 4. The CDR3 loop reads CAAGGVPYNEQFF. DNA of the CDR3: TGTGCTGCGGGGGGGGTCCCCTACAATGAGCAGTTCTTC.

This chain links TRBV9 with TRBJ1-2; D remains ambiguous. Germline CDR1 SGDLS, CDR2 YYNGEE. CDR3 size: 13 residues. The germline V and J ends were trimmed by 0 bases and 8 bases, with 11 bases remaining between them. This CDR3 reads CASSVAPTTGYTF. In DNA form, the CDR3 reads TGTGCCAGCAGCGTAGCTCCGACAACGGGCTACACCTTC.

The chain combines TRBV7-9 with TRBJ1-5; TRBD1 agrees at 9 bases. Germline CDR1 and CDR2: SEHNR and FQNEAQ (reference sequence). This CDR3 region has 18 residues. The V segment lost 1 base and the J segment 4 bases; nucleotides outside the gene matches: 11. The CDR3 spells CASSLGSQQGAQNQPQHF. The CDR3 DNA reads TGTGCCAGCAGCTTAGGATCTCAACAGGGGGCGCAGAATCAGCCCCAGCATTTT.

In the case of this clone: This same CDR3 is encoded by further DNA sequences in the sample. The V call is TRBV2, the J call TRBJ1-4, with 7 bases matching TRBD1. Trimming removed 5 bases from V and 4 bases from J; junction bases left unmatched: 4. The CDR3 is 14 amino acids. Germline V CDR1 and CDR2: SNHLY, FYNNEI. The DNA for the CDR3 is TGTGCCAGCAGTCCGACAGGGTTTAATGAAAAACTGTTTTTT. Protein product: CASSPTGFNEKLFF.

The J gene is TRBJ2-5, the V gene TRBV19; 7 nucleotides agree with TRBD2. The V gene end was trimmed by 1 base and the J gene end by 0 bases; junction bases not matched to a gene: 2. The CDR3 is 15 amino acids. Germline CDR1 and CDR2: LNHDA and SQIVND (reference sequence). In nucleotides, the CDR3 is TGTGCCAGTAGTATAGGGGGGGGAAACCAAGAGACCCAGTACTTC. This codes for CASSIGGGNQETQYF. Variable domain in full (rest from reference TRBV19 and TRBJ2-5): DGGITQSPKYLFRKEGQNVTLSCEQNLNHDAMYWYRQDPGQGLRLIYYSQIVNDFQKGDIAEGYSVSREKKESFPLTVTSAQKNPTAFYLCASSIGGGNQETQYFGPGTRLLVL.

This chain uses TRBV29-1 with TRBJ2-5; 9 nucleotides line up with TRBD2. V was clipped by 6 bases and J by 5 bases; unmatched bases: 13. The CDR3 has 15 residues. Germline V lookup: CDR1 SQVTM, CDR2 ANQGSEA. Here the CDR3 reads CSVASGTGPGETQYF. CDR3 DNA sequence: TGCAGCGTGGCTAGCGGGACGGGTCCGGGGGAGACCCAGTACTTC.

For this clone: Within the sample, other DNA sequences also encode this same CDR3. The rearrangement links TRBV7-8 to TRBJ2-1; 11 nucleotides line up with TRBD2. Germline CDR1 reads SGHVS; CDR2 reads FQNEAQ. CDR3 size: 16 residues. V was pared by 2 bases and J by 4 bases, with 4 bases of the junction left unmatched. CDR3 coding DNA: TGTGCCAGCAGCTTATTAGCGGGAGGGCCTTACAATGAGCAGTTCTTC. Amino acid sequence: CASSLLAGGPYNEQFF.

This clone has more than one count but fewer than ten. The genes are TRBV6-2 or TRBV6-3 and TRBJ2-7; 13 nucleotides align to TRBD2. Germline loops: CDR1 MNHEY, CDR2 SVGEGT. The trim removed 3 bases at V and 6 bases at J, leaving 8 bases unmatched. The CDR3 has 16 amino acids. The CDR3 loop reads CASSYQLGTSGIEQYF. CDR3 bases: TGTGCCAGCAGTTATCAACTCGGGACTAGCGGGATCGAGCAGTACTTC.

The genes are TRBV7-2 and TRBJ1-5; D possibly corresponds to TRBD1 (6 bases). V was shortened by 1 base and J by 5 bases, with 12 bases between the two germline ends. Germline V gene lookup returns CDR1 SGHTA and CDR2 FQGNSA. This CDR3 is 15 amino acids long. The CDR3, as DNA: TGTGCCAGCAGCTTAGAACAGGGCCTCTATCAGCCCCAGCATTTT. Translating gives CASSLEQGLYQPQHF.

The chain joins TRBV5-8 to TRBJ1-5; D gene uncertain. CDR3 length: 13 residues. The germline CDR1 and CDR2 sequences are SGHTS and YDEGEE. V was trimmed by 4 bases and J by 3 bases, leaving 8 bases between them. CDR3 nucleotide sequence: TGTGCCAGCAGCGTTCAAATCAATCAGCCCCAGCATTTT. Amino acids: CASSVQINQPQHF. The full variable domain, in which reference TRBV5-8 and TRBJ1-5 provide the parts outside the CDR3, is EAGVTQSPTHLIKTRGQQATLRCSPISGHTSVYWYQQALGLGLQFLLWYDEGEERNRGNFPPRFSGRQFPNYSSELNVNALELEDSALYLCASSVQINQPQHFGDGTRLSIL.

J is TRBJ1-3 and V is TRBV6-5; D might be TRBD1 (5 bases). The CDR3 is 15 residues long. V was cut by 9 bases and J by 5 bases, with 20 bases left in between. Per germline, CDR1 MNHEY and CDR2 SVGAGI. The CDR3 DNA is TGTGCCAGTAAAATCGGGGGGAGCGACCGAAACACCATATATTTT. Residues: CASKIGGSDRNTIYF.

In its sample, this clone was seen a few times. This chain connects TRBV2 to TRBJ1-5, with 7 bases lining up with TRBD1. J lost 2 bases, V lost 8 bases, and 3 bases had no gene match. There are 13 residues in the CDR3. Germline assignment: CDR1 SNHLY and CDR2 FYNNEI. CDR3 sequence reads: CASFGQGNQPQHF. The CDR3 DNA sequence: TGTGCCAGCTTCGGACAGGGCAATCAGCCCCAGCATTTT.

This chain joins TRBV5-6 and TRBJ2-5, with D unresolved. The V gene's germline CDR1 is SGHDT and CDR2 YYEEEE. The CDR3 consists of 15 residues. The V end lost 6 bases, the J end lost 4 bases, and 19 bases lay between the germline ends. The CDR3 DNA reads TGTGCCAGCACCCTCCGACGCCTAGGTGGAGAGACCCAGTACTTC. Its protein is CASTLRRLGGETQYF.

The chain couples TRBV29-1 to TRBJ1-1; TRBD1 matches at 7 bases. The CDR3 sequence is 13 residues long. The J segment lost 4 bases and the V segment lost 7 bases, leaving 9 bases of the junction unmatched. Per the germline V gene, CDR1 is SQVTM and CDR2 is ANQGSEA. The CDR3: CSGRQGLATEAFF. The CDR3 DNA reads as TGCAGCGGTCGACAGGGCCTGGCCACTGAAGCTTTCTTT.

V usage is TRBV7-2 and J usage is TRBJ1-5; 7 nucleotides agree with TRBD1. Germline V gene lookup returns CDR1 SGHTA and CDR2 FQGNSA. The CDR3 consists of 15 residues. Trimming cost V 3 bases and J 0 bases; bases outside gene matches: 2. The CDR3 DNA sequence: TGTGCCAGCAGCTTGACAGGGCCTAGCAATCAGCCCCAGCATTTT. Its translation is CASSLTGPSNQPQHF. The full variable domain, with the rest looked up from reference TRBV7-2 and TRBJ1-5, is GAGVSQSPSNKVTEKGKDVELRCDPISGHTALYWYRQSLGQGLEFLIYFQGNSAPDKSGLPSDRFSAERTGGSVSTLTIQRTQQEDSAVYLCASSLTGPSNQPQHFGDGTRLSIL.

The chain joins TRBV5-4 to TRBJ2-3, with D tentatively TRBD2 (7 bases). The CDR3 covers 17 residues. Germline CDR1 is SGHNT and CDR2 is YYREEE (reference sequence). Trimming removed 3 bases from V and 2 bases from J, with 19 bases in between. The CDR3 DNA reads as TGTGCCAGCAGCTACGACCGGGGGCTAGCGGACACAGATACGCAGTATTTT. Protein sequence: CASSYDRGLADTDTQYF.

The V call is TRBV5-1, the J call TRBJ2-3, with 14 bases fitting TRBD2. Germline V lookup: CDR1 SGHRS, CDR2 YFSETQ. The CDR3 sequence is 16 residues long. V lost 4 bases to trimming and J lost 14 bases; unmatched junction nucleotides: 15. The CDR3 here is CASSLGTSGGQSQPYF. For the CDR3, the DNA is TGCGCCAGCAGCCTGGGGACTAGCGGGGGCCAAAGCCAGCCGTATTTT.

Notes on this clone: The same CDR3 also results from other DNA sequences found in this sample. V is TRBV5-1 and J is TRBJ1-2, with 8 bases fitting TRBD1. Germline V gives CDR1 SGHRS, CDR2 YFSETQ. The V and J ends lost 2 bases and 6 bases, in that order; junction bases with no gene match: 0. The length of the CDR3 is 12 residues. Here the CDR3 reads CASSLQGDGYTF. CDR3 DNA: TGCGCCAGCAGCTTACAGGGGGATGGCTACACCTTC.

This rearrangement joins TRBV5-6 to TRBJ1-6, with D tentatively TRBD1 (6 bases). Trimming pared 0 bases from V and 10 bases from J, leaving 17 bases between. The CDR3 consists of 16 residues. The germline gives CDR1 SGHDT, CDR2 YYEEEE. CDR3 bases: TGTGCCAGCAGCTTGGGGTCCAGAACAGGGAACTCACCCCTCCACTTT. Residues: CASSLGSRTGNSPLHF.